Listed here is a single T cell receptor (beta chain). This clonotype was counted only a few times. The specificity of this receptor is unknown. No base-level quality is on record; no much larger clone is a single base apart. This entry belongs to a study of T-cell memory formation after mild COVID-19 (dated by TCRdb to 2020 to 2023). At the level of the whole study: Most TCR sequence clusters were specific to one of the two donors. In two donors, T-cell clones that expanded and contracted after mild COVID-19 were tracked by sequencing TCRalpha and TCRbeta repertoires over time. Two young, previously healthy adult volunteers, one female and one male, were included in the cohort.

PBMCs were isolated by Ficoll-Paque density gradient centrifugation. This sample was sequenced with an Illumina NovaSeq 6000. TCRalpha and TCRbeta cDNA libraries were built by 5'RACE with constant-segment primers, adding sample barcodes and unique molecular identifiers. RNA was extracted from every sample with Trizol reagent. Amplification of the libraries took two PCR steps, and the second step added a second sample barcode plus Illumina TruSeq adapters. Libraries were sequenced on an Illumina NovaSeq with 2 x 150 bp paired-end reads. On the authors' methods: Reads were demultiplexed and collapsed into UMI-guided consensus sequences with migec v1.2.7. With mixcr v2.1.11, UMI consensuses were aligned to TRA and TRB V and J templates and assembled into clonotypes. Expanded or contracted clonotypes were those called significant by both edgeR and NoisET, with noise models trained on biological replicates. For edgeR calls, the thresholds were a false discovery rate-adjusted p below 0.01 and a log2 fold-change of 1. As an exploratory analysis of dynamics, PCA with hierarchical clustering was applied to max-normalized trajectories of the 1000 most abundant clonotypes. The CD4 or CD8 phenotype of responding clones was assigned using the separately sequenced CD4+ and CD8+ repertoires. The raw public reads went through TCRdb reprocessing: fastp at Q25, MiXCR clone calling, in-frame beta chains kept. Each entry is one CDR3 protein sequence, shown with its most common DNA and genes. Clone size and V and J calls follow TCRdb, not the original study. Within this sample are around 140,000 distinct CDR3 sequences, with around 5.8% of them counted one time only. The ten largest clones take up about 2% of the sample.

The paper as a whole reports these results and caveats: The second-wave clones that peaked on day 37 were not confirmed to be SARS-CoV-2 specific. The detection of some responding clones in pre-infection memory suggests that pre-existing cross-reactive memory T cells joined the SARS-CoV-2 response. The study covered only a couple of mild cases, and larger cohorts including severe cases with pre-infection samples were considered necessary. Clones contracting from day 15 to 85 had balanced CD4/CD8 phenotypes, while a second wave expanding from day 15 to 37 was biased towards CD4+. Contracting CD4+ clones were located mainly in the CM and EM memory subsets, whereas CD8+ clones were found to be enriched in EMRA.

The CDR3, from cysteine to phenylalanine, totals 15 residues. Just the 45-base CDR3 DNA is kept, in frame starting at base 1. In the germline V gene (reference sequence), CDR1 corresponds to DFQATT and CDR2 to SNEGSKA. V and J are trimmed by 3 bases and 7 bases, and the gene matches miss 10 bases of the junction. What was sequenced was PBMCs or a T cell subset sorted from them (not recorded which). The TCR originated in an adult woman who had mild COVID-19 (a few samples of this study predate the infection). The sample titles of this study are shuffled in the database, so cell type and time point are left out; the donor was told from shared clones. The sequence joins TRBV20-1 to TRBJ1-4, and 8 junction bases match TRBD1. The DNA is TGCAGTGCTAGTAGTAACGGACAGGGTGTTGAAAAACTGTTTTTT. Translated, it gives CSASSNGQGVEKLFF.